Sequencing of this T cell receptor (beta chain) was carried out in a study of technical replicates of blood from a few donors. The CDR3 is 14 amino acids. Germline CDR1 LNHDA, CDR2 SQIVND (reference sequence). Assay: immunoSEQ multiplex PCR; the TCRdb copy retains only in-frame clones and omits some. Of more than 80,000 clones detected, roughly 95% appear once; the ten largest clones hold over 0.2%. The receptor was derived from a human donor in good health. Sequencing was done on a sample of T cells isolated from PBMCs. The chain has TRBV19 and TRBJ2-5; D is possibly TRBD2 (6 bases). The end of the DNA fits TRBJ2-7 better, so the J call may be wrong. The CDR3 loop is CASSRALAAYEQYF. CDR3 in DNA: TGTGCCAGTAGTAGGGCACTAGCCGCCTACGAGCAGTACTTC.